Listed here are 16 T cell receptor beta chains from one sample, sequenced in a study of identifying expanded T cells in peripheral blood. Here immunoSEQ multiplex PCR was the method, and the copy in TCRdb shows in-frame clones only, minus some. The table has over 45,000 clones, around 81% seen once. Sequenced material: blood. The source is a person aged 18 to 75 in good health.

This clone occurred a few times. The genes are TRBV19 and TRBJ1-1; TRBD1 might be the D (6 bases). Per germline, CDR1 LNHDA and CDR2 SQIVND (reference sequence). Trimming took 5 bases from V and 4 from J, leaving 11 bases between them. This CDR3 spans 13 amino acids. CDR3 in amino acids: CASSVTGSTEAFF. CDR3 DNA: TGTGCCAGTAGTGTTACAGGGAGCACTGAAGCTTTCTTT.

This rearrangement joins TRBV7-9 to TRBJ2-5; 7 bases align to TRBD1. This CDR3 spans 14 amino acids. V shed 4 bases, J shed 2 bases, and the junction held 4 bases outside the gene matches. Germline CDR1 reads SEHNR; CDR2 reads FQNEAQ (reference sequence). The CDR3 DNA is TGTGCCAGCAGCTGGGGGACAGTTCAAGAGACCCAGTACTTC. Translated: CASSWGTVQETQYF.

This clone has just a few counts. A read error may account for a junction end that differs from germline. The chain has TRBV18 and TRBJ1-6; TRBD1 matches 7 bases. Germline assignment: CDR1 KGHSH and CDR2 LQKENI. CDR3 length: 14 residues. This chain's CDR3 is CASSPQGLNSPLHF. CDR3 DNA: TGTGCCAGCTCTCCACAGGGGCTCAATTCACCCCTCCACTTT.

The chain employs TRBV19 and TRBJ1-2; 10 bases fit TRBD1. Per the germline V gene, CDR1 is LNHDA and CDR2 is SQIVND (reference sequence). The CDR3 has 13 residues. Trimming took 4 bases from V and 13 from J; bases not matched to a gene: 9. CDR3 nucleotides: TGTGCCAGTAGTAACCGGGACAGGGGAGTGGGCACCTTC. Its translation: CASSNRDRGVGTF.

Here the CDR3 DNA reads TGTGCCAGCAGCCTTGGACTAGCGGGAGGGCCGGGAGGAAGCGAGCAGTTCTTC. Protein product: CASSLGLAGGPGGSEQFF. The genes are TRBV5-4 and TRBJ2-1, with 15 bases that match TRBD2. This CDR3 comprises 18 residues. Germline values: CDR1 SGHNT, CDR2 YYREEE (reference sequence). The J segment lost 10 bases and the V segment lost 4 bases, leaving 15 bases of the junction unmatched.

V usage is TRBV7-3 and J usage is TRBJ2-1, with 13 bases aligning to TRBD2. Germline CDR1 is SGHTA and CDR2 is FQGTGA. The CDR3 has 20 residues. The ends lost 5 bases at V and 3 bases at J; junction bases unmatched: 16. For the CDR3, the DNA is TGTGCCAGCAGCCCGCTTGGACAACGGACTAGCGGGGGAATCTACAATGAGCAGTTCTTC. This translates into CASSPLGQRTSGGIYNEQFF.

This chain links TRBV7-6 with TRBJ1-1; a weak D match, TRBD1 (5 bases). The CDR3 consists of 13 residues. Germline-derived CDR1 and CDR2 are SGHVS and FNYEAQ. With 5 bases removed from V and 4 bases from J, the gap between germline ends came to 11 bases. The CDR3 region has the DNA TGTGCCAGCAGCCGGGGGGAGGGCACTGAAGCTTTCTTT. As protein: CASSRGEGTEAFF. The full variable domain, completed using reference TRBV7-6 and TRBJ1-1, is GAGVSQSPRYKVTKRGQDVALRCDPISGHVSLYWYRQALGQGPEFLTYFNYEAQQDKSGLPNDRFSAERPEGSISTLTIQRTEQRDSAMYRCASSRGEGTEAFFGQGTRLTVV.

This chain uses TRBV7-9 with TRBJ2-2; D is unresolved. This CDR3 contains 14 residues. Trimming took off 5 bases at V and 0 bases at J, with 7 bases between the two ends. The germline V gene encodes CDR1 SEHNR and CDR2 FQNEAQ (reference sequence). In nucleotides, the CDR3 is TGTGCCAGCAGCGAAGGCGCGAACACCGGGGAGCTGTTTTTT. It codes for CASSEGANTGELFF.

This chain uses TRBV4-1 with TRBJ1-2; tentative D call: TRBD1 (5 bases). Germline V lookup: CDR1 MGHRA, CDR2 YSYEKL. Trimming took off 0 bases at V and 2 bases at J, with 10 bases between the two ends. CDR3 size: 15 residues. CDR3 sequence: CASSQDEAGNYGYTF. The CDR3 DNA reads TGCGCCAGCAGCCAAGATGAGGCAGGGAACTATGGCTACACCTTC.

The chain combines TRBV7-2 with TRBJ2-2, with D possibly being TRBD1 or TRBD2 (6 bases each). Germline V lookup: CDR1 SGHTA, CDR2 FQGNSA. The CDR3 length is 15 residues. The ends were cut back, 4 bases at V and 6 bases at J, with 15 bases in the middle. CDR3 coding DNA: TGTGCCAGCAGCTATGGGGGGCCTAAAGCCGGGGAGCTGTTTTTT. This codes for CASSYGGPKAGELFF. The variable domain in full, completed from reference TRBV7-2 and TRBJ2-2, reads GAGVSQSPSNKVTEKGKDVELRCDPISGHTALYWYRQSLGQGLEFLIYFQGNSAPDKSGLPSDRFSAERTGGSVSTLTIQRTQQEDSAVYLCASSYGGPKAGELFFGEGSRLTVL.

The J gene is TRBJ2-1, the V gene TRBV7-6; 7 positions match TRBD2. Unmatched junction bases numbered 7, after V lost 2 bases and J lost 9 bases. The CDR3 runs to 14 residues. Germline V lookup: CDR1 SGHVS, CDR2 FNYEAQ. CDR3 amino acids: CASSLTSAEVEQFF. The CDR3 region has the DNA TGTGCCAGCAGCTTAACTAGCGCGGAGGTTGAGCAGTTCTTC.

The J gene is TRBJ2-2, the V gene TRBV7-3; tentatively, D is TRBD1 or TRBD2 (5 bases each). The CDR3 extends over 16 amino acids. Germline V CDR1 and CDR2: SGHTA, FQGTGA. The germline V and J ends were trimmed by 6 bases and 6 bases, with 20 bases remaining between them. The CDR3 sequence is CASRPGPRNSPGELFF. For the CDR3, the DNA is TGTGCCAGCAGACCGGGACCGCGGAACTCCCCCGGGGAGCTGTTTTTT.

The chain has TRBV2 and TRBJ2-1; no definite D call. Trimming removed 7 bases at V and 0 bases at J, with 10 bases between. The CDR3 loop spans 14 amino acids. Per germline, CDR1 SNHLY and CDR2 FYNNEI. CDR3 bases: TGTGCCAGCAAACGATCGAGCTCCTACAATGAGCAGTTCTTC. This encodes CASKRSSSYNEQFF.

V and J are TRBV10-2 and TRBJ1-2, with D uncertain. The CDR3 is 13 residues long. The V end was cut by 0 bases, the J end by 5 bases, with 7 bases between. The germline V gene encodes CDR1 WSHSY and CDR2 SAAADI. The CDR3 reads CASSESGLYGYTF. The CDR3 nucleotides read TGCGCCAGCAGTGAGTCTGGGTTATATGGCTACACCTTC.

The J gene is TRBJ1-1, the V gene TRBV5-6, with D unclear. The germline CDR1 and CDR2 sequences are SGHDT and YYEEEE. The CDR3 consists of 10 residues. V was shortened by 7 bases and J by 6 bases, with 7 bases between the two germline ends. The CDR3 is CASGTPEAFF. In DNA form, the CDR3 reads TGTGCCAGCGGTACGCCTGAAGCTTTCTTT. Together with reference TRBV5-6 and TRBJ1-1, the CDR3 gives the full variable domain: DAGVTQSPTHLIKTRGQQVTLRCSPKSGHDTVSWYQQALGQGPQFIFQYYEEEERQRGNFPDRFSGHQFPNYSSELNVNALLLGDSALYLCASGTPEAFFGQGTRLTVV.

The V gene is TRBV11-3, the J gene TRBJ2-1; 12 nucleotides line up with TRBD2. Unmatched junction bases numbered 6, after V lost 5 bases and J lost 4 bases. Germline lookup yields CDR1 SGHNT and CDR2 YENEEA. The CDR3 runs 16 residues. The CDR3 is CASSPRTSGVYNEQFF. The CDR3, as DNA: TGTGCCAGCAGCCCCCGGACTAGCGGGGTTTACAATGAGCAGTTCTTC.